A single sample is the source of the 3 T cell receptor beta chains below, sequenced in a study of blood T cell repertoires in COVID-19. The data were produced by immunoSEQ multiplex PCR, yet TCRdb's version contains in-frame clones alone and is incomplete. This sample has some 400,000 clones, with around 89% found just once. The sequencing sample was made of PBMCs or T cells enriched from blood (not recorded which). These receptor sequences come from a man aged 25 to 45 who had recovered from COVID-19.

The V call is TRBV3-1 (or the pseudogene TRBV3-2), the J call TRBJ2-5; D call uncertain. The CDR3 sequence is 12 residues long. V lost 4 bases, J lost 5 bases, and 8 bases lay in between. Germline CDR1 is LGHDT and CDR2 is YNNKEL (reference sequence). Written as DNA, the CDR3 is TGTGCCAGCAGCCTTACCTATGAGACCCAGTACTTC. Translation: CASSLTYETQYF.

The chain uses TRBV5-1 and TRBJ2-5; D perhaps matches TRBD2 (5 bases). This CDR3 has 13 amino acids. The germline V gene encodes CDR1 SGHRS and CDR2 YFSETQ. Trimming pared 4 bases from V and 5 bases from J, leaving 12 bases between. For the CDR3, the DNA is TGCGCCAGCAGCCCGGGGAGCCGGGAGACCCAGTACTTC. As protein: CASSPGSRETQYF.

V is TRBV3-1 (or the pseudogene TRBV3-2) and J is TRBJ2-7; 9 nucleotides line up with TRBD2. This CDR3 contains 16 residues. CDR1 and CDR2 (germline): LGHDT, YNNKEL (reference sequence). The V segment lost 5 bases and the J segment 0 bases; nucleotides outside the gene matches: 8. DNA for the CDR3: TGTGCCAGCAGCAAACGACTAGCGGCAAGCTCCTACGAGCAGTACTTC. It yields the protein CASSKRLAASSYEQYF.